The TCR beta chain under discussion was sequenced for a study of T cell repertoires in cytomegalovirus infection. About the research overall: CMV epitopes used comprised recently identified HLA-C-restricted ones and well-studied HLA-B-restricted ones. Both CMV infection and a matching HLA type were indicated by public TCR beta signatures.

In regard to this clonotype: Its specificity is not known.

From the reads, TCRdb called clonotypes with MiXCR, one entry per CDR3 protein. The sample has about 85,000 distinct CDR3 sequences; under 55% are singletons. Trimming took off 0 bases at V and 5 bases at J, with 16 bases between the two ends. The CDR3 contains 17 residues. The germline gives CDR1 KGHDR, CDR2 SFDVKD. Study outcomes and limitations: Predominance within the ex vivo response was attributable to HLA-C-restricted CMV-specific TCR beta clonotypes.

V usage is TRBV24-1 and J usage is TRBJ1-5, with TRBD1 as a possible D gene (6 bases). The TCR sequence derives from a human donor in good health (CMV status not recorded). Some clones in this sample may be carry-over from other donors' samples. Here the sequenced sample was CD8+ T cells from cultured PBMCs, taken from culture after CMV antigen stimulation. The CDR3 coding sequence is TGTGCCACCAGTGATTTGCGGCGGGGGGCGGTGGATCAGCCCCAGCATTTT. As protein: CATSDLRRGAVDQPQHF.